Listed here are 19 T cell receptor beta chains from one sample, sequenced in a study of blood T cell repertoires in COVID-19. Libraries were prepared by immunoSEQ multiplex PCR; TCRdb keeps only in-frame clonotypes and omits some of them. The table has 190,000 or so clones, approximately 86% seen once; the top ten hold 10%. The sample comprised PBMCs or T cells enriched from blood (not recorded which). The origin of the receptors is a man between 18 and 35 years old with acute COVID-19.

The CDR3 nucleotides read TGCACTAAGGGGGGGGAGCAGTACTTC. Its translation is CTKGGEQYF. The chain recombines TRBV10-1 with TRBJ2-7, with D tentatively TRBD2 (7 bases). The CDR3 is 9 residues long. Germline-derived CDR1 and CDR2 are WNHNN and SYGVQD (reference sequence).

This sequence joins TRBV28 and TRBJ1-1; D may be TRBD1 (6 bases). The V and J ends lost 3 bases and 0 bases respectively, with 11 bases between them. CDR3 size: 15 residues. Germline assignment: CDR1 MDHEN and CDR2 SYDVKM. CDR3 region: CASSFEGGLNTEAFF. For the CDR3, the DNA is TGTGCCAGCAGTTTTGAGGGGGGGCTGAACACTGAAGCTTTCTTT.

The chain couples TRBV7-9 to TRBJ2-2, with 11 positions matching TRBD1. Germline trimming cut 5 bases from V and 3 bases from J; bases unmatched to any gene: 5. The CDR3 has 16 amino acids. Per germline, CDR1 SEHNR and CDR2 FQNEAQ (reference sequence). The CDR3 DNA reads TGTGCCAGCAGCCCCGGACAGGGGGCAGACACCGGGGAGCTGTTTTTT. Its translation is CASSPGQGADTGELFF.

The chain couples TRBV10-3 to TRBJ2-3; D perhaps matches TRBD1 (6 bases). The CDR3 sequence is 14 residues long. Germline values: CDR1 ENHRY, CDR2 SYGVKD. V was cut by 0 bases and J by 3 bases, with 7 bases left in between. CDR3 loop: CAISESTGTDTQYF. The CDR3 DNA reads TGTGCCATCAGTGAGTCGACAGGAACAGATACGCAGTATTTT.

This clone has just a few counts. The rearrangement joins TRBV4-2 to TRBJ1-3; D is undetermined. Trimming pared 1 base from V and 1 base from J, leaving 14 bases between. Germline V gene sequence: CDR1 LGHNA, CDR2 YNFKEQ. The CDR3 has 17 residues. The DNA of the CDR3 is TGTGCCAGCAGCCAAGTTAGGAGGGAAAGGTCTGGAAACACCATATATTTT. Translation gives CASSQVRRERSGNTIYF.

V gene TRBV4-1 combines with J gene TRBJ1-2; D uncertain. The CDR3 runs to 15 residues. From germline, CDR1 is MGHRA and CDR2 YSYEKL. Trimming removed 2 bases at V and 7 bases at J, with 17 bases between. The CDR3 DNA follows: TGCGCCAGCAGCCAATTAGGTCCGGGTTGGAGTGGCTACACCTTC. This encodes CASSQLGPGWSGYTF.

This clone was counted between two and nine times. The J gene is TRBJ2-1, the V gene TRBV9; the D gene is possibly TRBD2 (5 bases). This CDR3 has 14 amino acids. V shed 0 bases and J shed 7 bases, with 11 bases lying between them. Germline CDR1 and CDR2: SGDLS and YYNGEE. The DNA of the CDR3 is TGTGCCAGCAGCGTAGGAATAGGCGGGAATGAGCAGTTCTTC. Translation gives CASSVGIGGNEQFF.

The chain couples TRBV12-3 or TRBV12-4 to TRBJ2-7; D unclear. There are 11 residues in the CDR3. Deletions cut 5 bases from V and 2 bases from J, with 4 bases between. The DNA of the CDR3 is TGTGCCAGCAGTATAACCTACGAGCAGTACTTC. Translated, it gives CASSITYEQYF.

The chain employs TRBV5-4 and TRBJ2-7, with D maybe TRBD1 (6 bases). The CDR3 is 13 amino acids. CDR1 and CDR2 (germline): SGHNT, YYREEE (reference sequence). The ends were cut back, 2 bases at V and 2 bases at J, with 8 bases in the middle. As DNA, the CDR3 is TGTGCCAGCAGCTTTCAGGGGCCCTACGAGCAGTACTTC. It codes for CASSFQGPYEQYF.

This sequence joins TRBV12-3 or TRBV12-4 and TRBJ2-1; the D gene is possibly TRBD1 (6 bases). V was shortened by 1 base and J by 11 bases, with 9 bases between the two germline ends. This CDR3 comprises 12 residues. CDR3 sequence (DNA): TGTGCCAGCAGTTTAGAGGGGACACAGCAGTTCTTC. It translates to CASSLEGTQQFF.

This rearrangement joins TRBV9 to TRBJ2-3; 12 bases fit TRBD2. The CDR3 consists of 15 residues. Looked up from germline, CDR1 is SGDLS and CDR2 is YYNGEE. V lost 4 bases and J lost 5; bases outside the gene matches: 5. In DNA, the CDR3 is TGTGCCAGCAGCCCTGAGGGACTAGCGGGAGATACGCAGTATTTT. This codes for CASSPEGLAGDTQYF.

The CDR3 sequence is CASSYSKAMLTEAFF. The CDR3 nucleotides are TGTGCCAGCAGTTACTCGAAAGCGATGCTCACTGAAGCTTTCTTT. This chain joins TRBV6-2 or TRBV6-3 and TRBJ1-1; no firm D call. This CDR3 has 15 residues. Germline V gene sequence: CDR1 MNHEY, CDR2 SVGEGT. V lost 0 bases to trimming and J lost 4 bases, with 12 bases between them.

CDR3 coding DNA: TGTGCCAGCATCTGGACAGGGGGCAATTCACCCCTCCACTTT. Protein sequence: CASIWTGGNSPLHF. This chain links TRBV2 with TRBJ1-6, with 11 bases identical to TRBD1. Germline-derived CDR1 and CDR2 are SNHLY and FYNNEI. The ends lost 7 bases at V and 7 bases at J; junction bases unmatched: 3. The CDR3 length is 14 residues.

V and J are TRBV10-3 and TRBJ1-2; no clear D gene. This CDR3 region has 13 residues. Trimming left V 2 bases short and J 10 bases short, with 14 bases between. The germline CDR1 and CDR2 sequences are ENHRY and SYGVKD. The CDR3 protein is CAISENPGLVYTF. The CDR3 bases are TGTGCCATCAGTGAGAATCCAGGTTTGGTCTACACCTTC.

The chain couples TRBV5-6 to TRBJ1-5; D is ambiguous. Germline CDR1 reads SGHDT; CDR2 reads YYEEEE. The CDR3 has 12 residues. Trimming stripped 0 bases from V and 5 bases from J, with 3 bases between. The CDR3 loop reads CASSLADQPQHF. The CDR3 DNA follows: TGTGCCAGCAGCTTGGCGGATCAGCCCCAGCATTTT.

CDR3 amino acids: CASSPTGPRNSPLHF. The CDR3 DNA reads as TGTGCCAGCAGCCCGACAGGGCCTCGGAATTCACCCCTCCACTTT. The V gene is TRBV7-2, the J gene TRBJ1-6; 7 positions match TRBD1. Germline V gives CDR1 SGHTA, CDR2 FQGNSA. V shed 5 bases and J 7 bases; nucleotides not matched to a gene: 8. The CDR3 is 15 residues long.

V and J are TRBV24-1 and TRBJ2-3; a weak D match, TRBD2 (5 bases). V was clipped by 7 bases and J by 2 bases, with 15 bases between them. The CDR3 has 15 residues. Germline CDR1 is KGHDR and CDR2 is SFDVKD. The CDR3 loop reads CATSRTSGSTDTQYF. CDR3 nucleotides: TGTGCCACCAGCCGTACCAGCGGATCCACAGATACGCAGTATTTT.

V usage is TRBV5-1 and J usage is TRBJ2-7, with 7 nucleotides matching TRBD1. CDR3 length equals 14 residues. J was trimmed by 3 bases and V by 0 bases; bases with no gene match: 3. Per the germline V gene, CDR1 is SGHRS and CDR2 is YFSETQ. CDR3 nucleotide sequence: TGCGCCAGCAGCTTGGGTCCAGGGGGCTACGAGCAGTACTTC. It is translated as CASSLGPGGYEQYF.

The chain uses TRBV29-1 and TRBJ2-7, with TRBD2 matching 9 bases. Germline values: CDR1 SQVTM, CDR2 ANQGSEA. V shed 0 bases and J 6 bases; nucleotides not matched to a gene: 12. This CDR3 comprises 16 residues. This CDR3 is CSVEESSAGGSGEQYF. DNA of the CDR3: TGCAGCGTTGAAGAATCCTCCGCGGGAGGGTCGGGCGAGCAGTACTTC.